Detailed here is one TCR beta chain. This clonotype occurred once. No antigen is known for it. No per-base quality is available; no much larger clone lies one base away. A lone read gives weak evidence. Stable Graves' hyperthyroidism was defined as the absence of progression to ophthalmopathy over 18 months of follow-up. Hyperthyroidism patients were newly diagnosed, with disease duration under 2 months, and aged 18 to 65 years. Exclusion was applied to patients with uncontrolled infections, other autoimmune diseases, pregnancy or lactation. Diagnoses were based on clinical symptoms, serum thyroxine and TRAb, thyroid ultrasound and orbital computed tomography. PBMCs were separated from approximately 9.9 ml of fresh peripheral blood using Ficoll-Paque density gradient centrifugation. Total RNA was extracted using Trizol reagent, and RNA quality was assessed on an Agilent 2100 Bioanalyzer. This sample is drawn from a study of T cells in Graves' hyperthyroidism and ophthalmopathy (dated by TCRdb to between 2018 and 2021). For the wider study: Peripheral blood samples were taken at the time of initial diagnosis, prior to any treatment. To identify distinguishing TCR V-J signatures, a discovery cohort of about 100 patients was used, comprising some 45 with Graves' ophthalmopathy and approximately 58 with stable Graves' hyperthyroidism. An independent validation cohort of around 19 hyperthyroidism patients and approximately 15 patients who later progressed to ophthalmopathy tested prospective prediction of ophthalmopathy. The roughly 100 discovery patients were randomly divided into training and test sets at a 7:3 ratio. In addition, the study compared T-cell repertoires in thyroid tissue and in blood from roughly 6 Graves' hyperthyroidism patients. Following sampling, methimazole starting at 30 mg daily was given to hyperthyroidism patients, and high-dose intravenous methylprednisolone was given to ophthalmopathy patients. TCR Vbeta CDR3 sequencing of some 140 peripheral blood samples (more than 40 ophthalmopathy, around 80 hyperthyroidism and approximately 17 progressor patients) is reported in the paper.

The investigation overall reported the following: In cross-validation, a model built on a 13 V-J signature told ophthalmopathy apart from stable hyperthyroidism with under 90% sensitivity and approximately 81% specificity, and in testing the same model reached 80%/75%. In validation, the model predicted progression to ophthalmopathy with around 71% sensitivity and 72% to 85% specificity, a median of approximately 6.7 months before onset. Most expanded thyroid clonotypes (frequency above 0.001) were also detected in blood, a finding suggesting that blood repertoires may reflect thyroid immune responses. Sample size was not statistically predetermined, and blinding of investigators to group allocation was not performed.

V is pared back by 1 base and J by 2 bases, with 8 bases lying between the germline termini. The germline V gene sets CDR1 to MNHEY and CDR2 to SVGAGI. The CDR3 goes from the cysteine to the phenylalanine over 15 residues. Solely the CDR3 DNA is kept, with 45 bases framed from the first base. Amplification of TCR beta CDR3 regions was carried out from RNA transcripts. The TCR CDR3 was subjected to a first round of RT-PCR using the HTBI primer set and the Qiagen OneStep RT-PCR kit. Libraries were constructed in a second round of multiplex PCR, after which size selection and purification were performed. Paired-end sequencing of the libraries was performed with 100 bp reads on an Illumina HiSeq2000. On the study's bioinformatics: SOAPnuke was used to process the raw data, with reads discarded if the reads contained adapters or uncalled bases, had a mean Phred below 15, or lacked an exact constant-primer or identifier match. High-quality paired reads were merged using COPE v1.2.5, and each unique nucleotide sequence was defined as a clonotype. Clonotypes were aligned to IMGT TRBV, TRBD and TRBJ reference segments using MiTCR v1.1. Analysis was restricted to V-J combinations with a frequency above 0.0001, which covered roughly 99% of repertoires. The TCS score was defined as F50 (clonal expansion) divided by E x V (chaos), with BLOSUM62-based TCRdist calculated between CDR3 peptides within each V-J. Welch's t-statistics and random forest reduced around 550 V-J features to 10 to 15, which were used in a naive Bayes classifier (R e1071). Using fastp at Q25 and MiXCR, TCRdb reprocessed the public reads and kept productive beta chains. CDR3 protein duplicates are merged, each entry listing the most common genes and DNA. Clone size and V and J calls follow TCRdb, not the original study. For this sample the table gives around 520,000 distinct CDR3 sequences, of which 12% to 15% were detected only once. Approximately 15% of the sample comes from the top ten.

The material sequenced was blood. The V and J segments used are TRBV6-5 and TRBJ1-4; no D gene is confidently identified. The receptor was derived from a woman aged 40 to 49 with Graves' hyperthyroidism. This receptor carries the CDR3 CASSYFPGTNEKLFF. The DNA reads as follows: TGTGCCAGCAGTTACTTCCCCGGGACTAATGAAAAACTGTTTTTT.